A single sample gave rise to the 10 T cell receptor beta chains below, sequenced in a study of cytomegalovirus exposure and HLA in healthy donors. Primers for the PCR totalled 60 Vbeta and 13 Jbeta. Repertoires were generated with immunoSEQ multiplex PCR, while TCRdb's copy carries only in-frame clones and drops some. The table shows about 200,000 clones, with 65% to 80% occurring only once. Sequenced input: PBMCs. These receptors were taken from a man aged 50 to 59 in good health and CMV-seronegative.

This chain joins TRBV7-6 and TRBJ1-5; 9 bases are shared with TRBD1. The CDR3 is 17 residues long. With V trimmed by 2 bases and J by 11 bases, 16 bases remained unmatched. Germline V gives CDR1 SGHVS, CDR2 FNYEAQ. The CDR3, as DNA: TGTGCCAGCAGCTTATCTTCGGGACAGGGCCCCCAAACAGCCCAGCATTTT. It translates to CASSLSSGQGPQTAQHF.

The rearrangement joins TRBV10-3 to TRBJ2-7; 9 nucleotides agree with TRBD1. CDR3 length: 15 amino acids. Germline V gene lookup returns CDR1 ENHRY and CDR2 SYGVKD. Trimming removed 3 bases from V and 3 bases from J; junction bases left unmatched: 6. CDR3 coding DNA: TGTGCCATCAGTGACCCGGGACAGGGAAACTACGAGCAGTACTTC. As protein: CAISDPGQGNYEQYF.

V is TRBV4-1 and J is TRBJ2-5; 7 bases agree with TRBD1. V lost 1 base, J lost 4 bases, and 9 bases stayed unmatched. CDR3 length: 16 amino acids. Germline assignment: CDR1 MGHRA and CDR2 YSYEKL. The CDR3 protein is CASSQGSDRWRETQYF. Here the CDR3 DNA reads TGCGCCAGCAGCCAAGGGTCGGACAGGTGGAGAGAGACCCAGTACTTC.

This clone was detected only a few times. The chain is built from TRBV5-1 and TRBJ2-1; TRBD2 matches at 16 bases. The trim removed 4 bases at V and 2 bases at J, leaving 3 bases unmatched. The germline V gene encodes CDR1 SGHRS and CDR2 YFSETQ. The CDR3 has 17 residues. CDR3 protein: CASSMGLAGGTYNEQFF. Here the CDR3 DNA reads TGCGCCAGCAGCATGGGACTAGCGGGAGGGACCTACAATGAGCAGTTCTTC. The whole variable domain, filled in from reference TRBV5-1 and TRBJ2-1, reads KAGVTQTPRYLIKTRGQQVTLSCSPISGHRSVSWYQQTPGQGLQFLFEYFSETQRNKGNFPGRFSGRQFSNSRSEMNVSTLELGDSALYLCASSMGLAGGTYNEQFFGPGTRLTVL.

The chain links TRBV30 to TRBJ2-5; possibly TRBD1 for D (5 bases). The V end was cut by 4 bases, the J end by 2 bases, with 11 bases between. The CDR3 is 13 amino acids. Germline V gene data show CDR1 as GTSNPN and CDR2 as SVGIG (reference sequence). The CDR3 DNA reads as TGTGCCTGGACTAAGACAGATCAAGAGACCCAGTACTTC. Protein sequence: CAWTKTDQETQYF.

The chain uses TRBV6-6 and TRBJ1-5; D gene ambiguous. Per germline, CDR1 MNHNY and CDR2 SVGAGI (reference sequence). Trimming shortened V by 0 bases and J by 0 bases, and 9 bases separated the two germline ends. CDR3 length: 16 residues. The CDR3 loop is CASSYSTGVSNQPQHF. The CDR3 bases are TGTGCCAGCAGTTACTCGACTGGTGTTAGCAATCAGCCCCAGCATTTT.

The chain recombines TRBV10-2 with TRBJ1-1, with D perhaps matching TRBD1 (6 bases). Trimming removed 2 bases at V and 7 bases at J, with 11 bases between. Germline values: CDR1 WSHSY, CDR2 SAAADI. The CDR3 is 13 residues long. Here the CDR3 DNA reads TGCGCCAGCAGTGAGCCGGGGACACGTGAAGCTTTCTTT. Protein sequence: CASSEPGTREAFF.

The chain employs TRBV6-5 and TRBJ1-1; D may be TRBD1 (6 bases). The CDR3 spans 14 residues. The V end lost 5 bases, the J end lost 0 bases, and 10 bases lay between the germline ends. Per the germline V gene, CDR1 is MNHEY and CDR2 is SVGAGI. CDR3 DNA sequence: TGTGCCAGCAGTGGAGGACAGCTGAACACTGAAGCTTTCTTT. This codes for CASSGGQLNTEAFF.

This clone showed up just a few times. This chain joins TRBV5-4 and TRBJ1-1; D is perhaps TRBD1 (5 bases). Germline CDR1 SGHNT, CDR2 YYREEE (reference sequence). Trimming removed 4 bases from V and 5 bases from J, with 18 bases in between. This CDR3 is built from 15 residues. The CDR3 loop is CASSPDQGRRTEAFF. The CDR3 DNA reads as TGTGCCAGCAGCCCAGACCAGGGAAGACGGACTGAAGCTTTCTTT.

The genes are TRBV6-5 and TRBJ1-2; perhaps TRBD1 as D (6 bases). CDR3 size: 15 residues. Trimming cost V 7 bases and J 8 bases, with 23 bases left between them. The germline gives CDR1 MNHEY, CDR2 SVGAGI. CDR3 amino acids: CASTEDRINVWGYTF. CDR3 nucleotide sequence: TGTGCCAGCACCGAGGACAGAATTAATGTCTGGGGCTACACCTTC.